Listed below are T cell receptor beta chains from one sample, sequenced in a study of blood T cells in healthy people across ages. TCRdb independently ran MiXCR on the 5' RACE reads; one entry per CDR3 protein. Here the sample spans 550,000 to 700,000 distinct CDR3 sequences, 25% to 30% being singletons. Sequencing used blood. The receptors were gathered from a woman in her 70s in good health. CDR3s include the opening cysteine and the closing phenylalanine or tryptophan. The order of the fields is clone size, J gene, V gene, D gene, CDR3 DNA, CDR3 protein. The D gene is left open where the match is weak. Clone size appears in some rows only: once, few, many, or a class for an expanded clone.

>.|TRBJ2-1|TRBV3-1|TRBD1
TGTGCCAGCAGCCGCCATCCTGGGACAGGGAACAATGAGCAGTTCTTC
CASSRHPGTGNNEQFF
>once|TRBJ2-5|TRBV5-1|.
TGCGCCGGAGCCAGGGGGGTAGAAGAGACCCAGTACTTC
CAGARGVEETQYF
>.|TRBJ2-6|TRBV6-5|.
TGTGCCAGCAGTTACGGGGGCCCCTCTGGGGCCAACGTCCTGACTTTC
CASSYGGPSGANVLTF
>few|TRBJ1-4|TRBV7-9|TRBD1
TGTGCCAGCAGCTTATATTCCGCAGGGGGCGGTGAAAAACTGTTTTTT
CASSLYSAGGGEKLFF
>.|TRBJ2-5|TRBV20-1|.
TGCAGTGCCCGTCTGAGCTACCAAGAGACCCAGTACTTC
CSARLSYQETQYF
>few|TRBJ2-2|TRBV9|TRBD2
TGTGCCAGCAGCTTGAGCGGGGGGGCTCGCGGGGAGCTGTTTTTT
CASSLSGGARGELFF
>.|TRBJ2-5|TRBV20-1|.
TGCAGTGCAACAGGGCACCAAGAGACCCAGTACTTC
CSATGHQETQYF
>few|TRBJ1-2|TRBV20-1|.
TGCGGTGCTAGTGGGGGTTCCTGGGGCTACACCTTC
CGASGGSWGYTF
>few|TRBJ1-4|TRBV20-1|TRBD1
TGCAGTGCTAGAGATTACGGACCGGGACAGGGAGAAAAACTGTTTTTT
CSARDYGPGQGEKLFF
>.|TRBJ2-1|TRBV10-3|TRBD2
TGTGCCATCAGTGAGTCGGAAATAGCGGGCCCCTCTAATGAGCAGTTCTTC
CAISESEIAGPSNEQFF
>few|TRBJ2-4|TRBV20-1|.
TGCAGTGGCGCGGGGTCCGCCAAAAACATTCAGTACTTC
CSGAGSAKNIQYF
>few|TRBJ2-7|TRBV7-3|TRBD1
TGTGCCAGCAGCCAACCCTCCACAGGGGGCGAAACCGAGCAGTACTTC
CASSQPSTGGETEQYF
>.|TRBJ1-4|TRBV6-2/TRBV6-3|TRBD1
TGTGCCAGCAGTTACCTACCGGGACAGCCTGTTGCAACTAATGAAAAACTGTTTTTT
CASSYLPGQPVATNEKLFF
>few|TRBJ1-2|TRBV7-9|.
TGTGCCAGCAGGACGGAAGGGCCCTATGGCTACACCTTC
CASRTEGPYGYTF
>few|TRBJ1-6|TRBV12-3/TRBV12-4|TRBD1
TGTGCCAGCAGTCCTAGGGACAGCCGGAATCCACCCCTCCACTTT
CASSPRDSRNPPLHF
>.|TRBJ2-1|TRBV11-1|.
TGTGCCAGCAGCCTGGGCGGGGGCCTCAATGAGCAGTTCTTC
CASSLGGGLNEQFF
>.|TRBJ2-7|TRBV7-2|.
TGTGCCAACAGAGAACTCCCGGCGGGGGCGCGAGAGCAGTACTTC
CANRELPAGAREQYF
>.|TRBJ1-1|TRBV18|.
TGTGCCAGCTCATTTCAGGACACTGAAGCTTTCTTT
CASSFQDTEAFF
>.|TRBJ1-1|TRBV20-1|.
TGCAGTGCTAATCAGGGGTACACTGAAGCTTTCTTT
CSANQGYTEAFF
>.|TRBJ1-4|TRBV6-1|.
TGTGCCAGCAGGGACGCCGCGATTGGAGTTAATGAAAAACTGTTTTTT
CASRDAAIGVNEKLFF
>.|TRBJ2-3|TRBV20-1|.
TGCAGTGCCACTGGGGCTAAAGCTAGCGCAGATACGCAGTATTTT
CSATGAKASADTQYF
>few|TRBJ2-7|TRBV5-1|TRBD2
TGCGCCAGCAGCCCGGCGGGAGAATCCTACGAGCAGTACTTC
CASSPAGESYEQYF
>many|TRBJ1-5|TRBV6-2/TRBV6-3|.
TGTGCCAGCACCTGGACGGGGGGGAATCAGCCCCAGCATTTT
CASTWTGGNQPQHF
>.|TRBJ1-1|TRBV20-1|.
TGCAGTGCTCCGGAGGGAAAGAACACTGAAGCTTTCTTT
CSAPEGKNTEAFF
>few|TRBJ1-3|TRBV12-3/TRBV12-4|.
TGTGCCAGCAGCCCCTCAGGGGTGGGCTCTGGAAACACCATATATTTT
CASSPSGVGSGNTIYF